Following are 28 T cell receptor beta chains from one sample sequenced in a study of post-analysis software for immune sequencing data. Regarding the study as a whole: There were roughly five TRBV segments more frequent in patients than controls, and TRBV5-6, TRBV5-1 and TRBV20-1 were among them.

These receptors are not linked to any known antigen. Every TCR beta cDNA library bore unique molecular identifiers. TCRdb reprocessed the PCR reads with MiXCR, giving one entry per CDR3 protein. The sample has about 760,000 distinct CDR3 sequences, 30% seen once; the top ten hold approximately 0.55%. Specimen: blood. Receptors were obtained from a girl under 18 with multiple sclerosis.

The J gene is TRBJ2-2, the V gene TRBV4-1; D may be TRBD1 (5 bases). Trimming left V 0 bases short and J 2 bases short, with 10 bases between. In germline, CDR1 is MGHRA, CDR2 YSYEKL. The CDR3 runs 16 residues. In nucleotides, the CDR3 is TGCGCCAGCAGCCAAGATTCGCAGGGTAACACCGGGGAGCTGTTTTTT. It is translated as CASSQDSQGNTGELFF.

The chain joins TRBV10-2 to TRBJ1-1; D gene ambiguous. Trimming shortened V by 7 bases and J by 7 bases, and 19 bases separated the two germline ends. The CDR3 runs to 14 residues. Germline values: CDR1 WSHSY, CDR2 SAAADI. CDR3 DNA sequence: TGCGCCAGCACTTCGCCCCCGGCCACTCGTGAAGCTTTCTTT. Its protein product is CASTSPPATREAFF.

The rearrangement joins TRBV20-1 to TRBJ1-1; 10 nucleotides line up with TRBD1. This CDR3 has 15 residues. J gave up 0 bases and V 5 bases, and 6 bases lay outside the gene matches. Germline V gene sequence: CDR1 DFQATT, CDR2 SNEGSKA (reference sequence). The CDR3 spells CSAGDRGSMNTEAFF. CDR3 nucleotide sequence: TGCAGTGCTGGGGACAGGGGCTCAATGAACACTGAAGCTTTCTTT.

CDR3 residues: CASSLRGAGGNQPQHF. The CDR3 DNA follows: TGTGCCAGCAGCTTAAGGGGAGCGGGAGGCAATCAGCCCCAGCATTTT. The chain combines TRBV7-2 with TRBJ1-5; perhaps TRBD1 as D (5 bases). Trimming shortened V by 2 bases and J by 2 bases, and 13 bases separated the two germline ends. This CDR3 comprises 16 residues. CDR1 and CDR2 from the germline V gene are SGHTA and FQGNSA.

The V gene is TRBV11-2, the J gene TRBJ2-5; D not resolved. The DNA matches TRBJ2-7 better at its end, which makes the J call doubtful. CDR1 SGHAT and CDR2 FQNNGV come from the germline V gene. There are 14 residues in the CDR3. CDR3 amino acids: CASSGFTSSYEQYF. The CDR3 DNA is TGTGCCAGCAGTGGATTTACAAGCTCCTACGAGCAGTACTTC.

This clonotype was seen a few times. The J gene is TRBJ1-5, the V gene TRBV10-3; weak D call: TRBD1 (5 bases). Germline V gene data show CDR1 as ENHRY and CDR2 as SYGVKD. This CDR3 comprises 13 residues. Trimming removed 7 bases at V and 2 bases at J, with 9 bases between. CDR3 loop: CAITGDRNQPQHF. The CDR3 nucleotides are TGTGCCATCACGGGGGACCGCAATCAGCCCCAGCATTTT.

This clonotype came up a few times. The chain carries TRBV27 and TRBJ1-2; D is unresolved. With 5 bases removed from V and 2 bases from J, the gap between germline ends came to 12 bases. This CDR3 is 14 amino acids long. Germline assignment: CDR1 MNHEY and CDR2 SMNVEV (reference sequence). In DNA, the CDR3 is TGTGCCAGCAGTCAAAGCGGGAGGAACTATGGCTACACCTTC. Encoded protein: CASSQSGRNYGYTF.

This clonotype was found a few times. The chain's CDR3 is CASSPRTGGNEQYF. CDR3 bases: TGTGCCAGCTCACCCCGGACAGGGGGCAACGAGCAGTACTTC. The chain carries TRBV18 and TRBJ2-7; 11 bases fit TRBD1. Germline-derived CDR1 and CDR2 are KGHSH and LQKENI. J was trimmed by 5 bases and V by 3 bases; bases with no gene match: 3. The CDR3 spans 14 residues.

V usage is TRBV3-1 and J usage is TRBJ2-4; possibly TRBD2 for D (6 bases). Trimming left V 4 bases short and J 13 bases short, with 23 bases between. This CDR3 comprises 15 residues. Germline lookup yields CDR1 LGHDT and CDR2 YNNKEL (reference sequence). As DNA, the CDR3 is TGTGCCAGCAGCCCGAGTAGGAGGGAGAGGGAGTCCCAGTACTTC. Its translation: CASSPSRRERESQYF.

This chain connects TRBV29-1 to TRBJ1-1; possible D gene TRBD1, 5 bases. The CDR3 spans 14 residues. The germline gives CDR1 SQVTM, CDR2 ANQGSEA. Between the trimmed V and J ends, which lost 3 bases and 5 bases, there was a span of 16 bases. The CDR3 nucleotides are TGCAGCGTTGAGAGCGGCCAGGGATTGACTGAAGCTTTCTTT. Residues: CSVESGQGLTEAFF. The full variable domain, completed using reference TRBV29-1 and TRBJ1-1, is SAVISQKPSRDICQRGTSLTIQCQVDSQVTMMFWYRQQPGQSLTLIATANQGSEATYESGFVIDKFPISRPNLTFSTLTVSNMSPEDSSIYLCSVESGQGLTEAFFGQGTRLTVV.

This clonotype has just a few counts. V and J are TRBV7-2 and TRBJ2-2; D not certain. CDR1 SGHTA and CDR2 FQGNSA come from the germline V gene. With 8 bases removed from V and 3 bases from J, the gap between germline ends came to 4 bases. The CDR3 is made up of 11 amino acids. The CDR3 protein is CASGYTGELFF. In DNA form, the CDR3 reads TGTGCCAGCGGCTACACCGGGGAGCTGTTTTTT.

The chain employs TRBV4-3 and TRBJ2-3; perhaps TRBD2 as D (5 bases). CDR3 length equals 16 residues. In germline, CDR1 is LGHNA, CDR2 YSLEER. Trimming stripped 6 bases from V and 4 bases from J, with 20 bases between. The CDR3, as DNA: TGCGCCAGCAGAAGCGGAGCGGCGGGTGGCGCAGATACGCAGTATTTT. This codes for CASRSGAAGGADTQYF.

This rearrangement joins TRBV3-1 to TRBJ1-6, with TRBD1 matching over 7 bases. This CDR3 has 16 residues. V shed 4 bases and J 5 bases; nucleotides not matched to a gene: 8. The germline V gene encodes CDR1 LGHDT and CDR2 YNNKEL (reference sequence). Here the CDR3 reads CASSRFGTDNNSPLHF. CDR3 DNA: TGTGCCAGCAGCCGATTTGGGACAGACAATAATTCACCCCTCCACTTT.

This clonotype was seen a few times. The V gene is TRBV11-3, the J gene TRBJ1-2, with a possible D match to TRBD1 (5 bases). The V end was cut by 5 bases, the J end by 0 bases, with 19 bases between. This CDR3 comprises 17 residues. Germline-derived CDR1 and CDR2 are SGHNT and YENEEA. CDR3 bases: TGTGCCAGCAGCCCAACTCCCGGGACGGACGCTAACTATGGCTACACCTTC. Protein: CASSPTPGTDANYGYTF.

The chain has TRBV28 and TRBJ1-2; D not certain. The CDR3 is 13 amino acids. The germline V and J ends were trimmed by 3 bases and 4 bases, with 9 bases remaining between them. The germline V gene encodes CDR1 MDHEN and CDR2 SYDVKM. The CDR3 sequence: CASSFLSSYGYTF. For the CDR3, the DNA is TGTGCCAGCAGTTTCTTGTCCAGCTATGGCTACACCTTC.

In this sample, this clonotype turned up many times. CDR3 sequence (DNA): TGCAGCGCAGGTTTCTCCTACGAGCAGTACTTC. This gives the protein CSAGFSYEQYF. V and J are TRBV20-1 and TRBJ2-7, with no clear D. Germline V gene sequence: CDR1 DFQATT, CDR2 SNEGSKA (reference sequence). There are 11 residues in the CDR3.

J is TRBJ2-3 and V is TRBV7-2; D call uncertain. Trimming removed 2 bases from V and 1 base from J, with 13 bases in between. This CDR3 has 16 amino acids. Germline V lookup: CDR1 SGHTA, CDR2 FQGNSA. Here the CDR3 DNA reads TGTGCCAGCAGCTTAATGTCTAGGGCTGGCACAGATACGCAGTATTTT. The encoded protein is CASSLMSRAGTDTQYF. Looking up the rest from reference TRBV7-2 and TRBJ2-3 gives the full variable domain: GAGVSQSPSNKVTEKGKDVELRCDPISGHTALYWYRQSLGQGLEFLIYFQGNSAPDKSGLPSDRFSAERTGGSVSTLTIQRTQQEDSAVYLCASSLMSRAGTDTQYFGPGTRLTVL.

This clonotype was detected only a few times. The chain is built from TRBV4-3 and TRBJ1-1, with D perhaps TRBD1 (5 bases). This CDR3 region has 15 residues. Germline V gene sequence: CDR1 LGHNA, CDR2 YSLEER. Trimming left V 0 bases short and J 3 bases short, with 11 bases between. The CDR3 region has the DNA TGCGCCAGCAGCCAAGATCGGTTGGGGGACACTGAAGCTTTCTTT. It encodes CASSQDRLGDTEAFF.

The V call is TRBV12-3 or TRBV12-4, the J call TRBJ1-2; tentatively, D is TRBD1 (6 bases). This CDR3 contains 17 residues. V was pared by 6 bases and J by 4 bases, with 24 bases between. This CDR3 reads CASRSYAQGRSAYGYTF. CDR3 coding DNA: TGTGCCAGCAGAAGCTACGCGCAGGGGCGATCTGCCTATGGCTACACCTTC.

The chain links TRBV29-1 to TRBJ2-1; 7 bases agree with TRBD2. J gave up 2 bases and V 7 bases, and 8 bases lay outside the gene matches. This CDR3 is 14 amino acids long. In germline, CDR1 is SQVTM, CDR2 ANQGSEA. CDR3 region: CSATSGTTYNEQFF. The CDR3 coding sequence is TGCAGCGCCACGTCCGGGACTACCTACAATGAGCAGTTCTTC.

The chain uses TRBV7-2 and TRBJ2-7; D gene unclear. Near its end, the DNA agrees better with TRBJ2-5, so the J call may be wrong. This CDR3 has 14 amino acids. Germline CDR1 and CDR2: SGHTA and FQGNSA. CDR3 sequence: CASSQTGFRETQYF. As DNA, the CDR3 is TGTGCCAGCAGCCAAACGGGCTTCCGAGAGACCCAGTACTTC.

The chain uses TRBV29-1 and TRBJ2-3; 9 bases are a match to TRBD1. The CDR3 runs 14 residues. CDR1 and CDR2 (germline): SQVTM, ANQGSEA. V shed 4 bases, J shed 2 bases, and the junction held 4 bases outside the gene matches. The CDR3 region is CSVGTGALTDTQYF. The DNA for the CDR3 is TGCAGCGTTGGGACAGGGGCCCTCACAGATACGCAGTATTTT.

V gene TRBV5-1 combines with J gene TRBJ1-1; no firm D call. This CDR3 is built from 13 residues. Germline V lookup: CDR1 SGHRS, CDR2 YFSETQ. V lost 4 bases and J 6 bases, leaving 13 bases between the germline ends. CDR3 amino acids: CASSPSHRAEAFF. CDR3 DNA sequence: TGCGCCAGCAGCCCGTCTCATCGGGCTGAAGCTTTCTTT.

V gene TRBV27 combines with J gene TRBJ1-2, with 9 bases that match TRBD1. V lost 4 bases, J lost 8 bases, and 11 bases stayed unmatched. The CDR3 extends over 15 amino acids. Germline V lookup: CDR1 MNHEY, CDR2 SMNVEV (reference sequence). CDR3 coding DNA: TGTGCCAGCAGTTCGTCCCGGGACAGGGCGGGAGGCTACACCTTC. It codes for CASSSSRDRAGGYTF.

A remark on this clonotype: Mismatch with germline at one junction end may stem from a read error. The chain links TRBV6-2 or TRBV6-3 to TRBJ2-6; possibly TRBD1 for D (6 bases). Germline V gene data show CDR1 as MNHEY and CDR2 as SVGEGT. There are 16 residues in the CDR3. Written as DNA, the CDR3 is TGTGCCAGCACTGGGACAATCTTCTCTGGGGCCAACGTCCAGACTTTC. As protein: CASTGTIFSGANVQTF.

This clonotype was found a few times. This rearrangement joins TRBV7-9 to TRBJ1-4; D remains ambiguous. Looked up from germline, CDR1 is SEHNR and CDR2 is FQNEAQ (reference sequence). Between the trimmed V and J ends, which lost 2 bases and 3 bases, there was a span of 10 bases. This CDR3 is 15 amino acids long. In DNA, the CDR3 is TGTGCCAGCAGCTTATCCGGTGGCCCTAATGAAAAACTGTTTTTT. Its translation is CASSLSGGPNEKLFF.

This clonotype has only a few counts. The genes are TRBV7-8 and TRBJ2-7; TRBD1 matches 10 bases. Losses at the gene ends were 8 bases for V and 3 bases for J; bases not matched to a gene: 7. Germline V gene data show CDR1 as SGHVS and CDR2 as FQNEAQ. CDR3 length: 14 amino acids. DNA for the CDR3: TGTGCCAGCGGCCCGGGACAGGGGTTCTACGAGCAGTACTTC. This sequence encodes CASGPGQGFYEQYF.

This clonotype was observed a few times. The gene calls are TRBV10-1 and TRBJ2-1; 11 nucleotides align to TRBD2. The CDR3 is 15 residues long. Germline V gene lookup returns CDR1 WNHNN and CDR2 SYGVQD (reference sequence). After removal of 6 bases from V and 8 bases from J, the junction contained 9 bases not matched to a gene. The CDR3 DNA sequence: TGCGCCAGCAGGGCCGGGACTAGCGGTCTCGATGAGCAGTTCTTC. Its translation: CASRAGTSGLDEQFF.